Given below is one TCR beta chain in context. The antigen is undetermined. This entry comes from a study of T cells in localized non-small cell lung cancer. Study-wide results and limits: Density of T cells in blood, when higher, went with longer overall survival. Across samples, adjacent lung featured a median around 55 of the top 100 tumor clones. Only one tumor region was sequenced, so heterogeneity remains possible.

The data were produced by immunoSEQ multiplex PCR, yet TCRdb's version contains in-frame clones alone and is incomplete. The sample shows approximately 40,000 clones, about 88% of them seen only once. CDR3 length equals 14 residues. V was trimmed by 7 bases and J by 0 bases, leaving 12 bases between them. Germline V gives CDR1 LNHDA, CDR2 SQIVND (reference sequence). Specimen: peripheral blood, collected before any cancer treatment. The chain has TRBV19 and TRBJ1-1, with TRBD1 as a possible D gene (6 bases). The TCR was taken from a man between 18 and 49 years old with stage I lung adenocarcinoma. CDR3 DNA: TGTGCCAGTAAAGAAACAGGGATGAACACTGAAGCTTTCTTT. Translated: CASKETGMNTEAFF.